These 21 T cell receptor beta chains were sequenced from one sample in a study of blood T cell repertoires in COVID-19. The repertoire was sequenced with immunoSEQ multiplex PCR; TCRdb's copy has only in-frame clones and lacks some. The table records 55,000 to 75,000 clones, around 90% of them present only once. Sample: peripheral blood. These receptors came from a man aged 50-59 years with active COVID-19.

CDR3 bases: TGTGCCAGCAGTTACCCGGACAAGCTCGATGAGCAGTTCTTC. Protein sequence: CASSYPDKLDEQFF. The chain couples TRBV6-5 to TRBJ2-1; tentative D call: TRBD1 (5 bases). The CDR3 loop spans 14 amino acids. With 2 bases removed from V and 8 bases from J, the gap between germline ends came to 13 bases. CDR1 and CDR2 (germline): MNHEY, SVGAGI.

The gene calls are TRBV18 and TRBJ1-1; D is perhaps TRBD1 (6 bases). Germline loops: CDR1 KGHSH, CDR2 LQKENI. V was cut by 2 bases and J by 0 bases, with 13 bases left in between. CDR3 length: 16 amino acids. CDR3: CASSPTSQGMNTEAFF. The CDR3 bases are TGTGCCAGCTCACCAACGTCGCAGGGGATGAACACTGAAGCTTTCTTT.

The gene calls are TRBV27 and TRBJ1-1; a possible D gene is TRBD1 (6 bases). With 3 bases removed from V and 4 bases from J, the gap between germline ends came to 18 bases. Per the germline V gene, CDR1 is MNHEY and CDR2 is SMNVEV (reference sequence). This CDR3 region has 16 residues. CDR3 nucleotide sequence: TGTGCCAGCAGTTTTTATGCTCTGGGGGCTGGCACTGAAGCTTTCTTT. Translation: CASSFYALGAGTEAFF.

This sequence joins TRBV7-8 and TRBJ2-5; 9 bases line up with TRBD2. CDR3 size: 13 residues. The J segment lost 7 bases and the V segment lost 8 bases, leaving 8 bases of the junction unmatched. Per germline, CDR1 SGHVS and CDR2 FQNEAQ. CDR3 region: CASSRRRGGTQYF. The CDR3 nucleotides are TGTGCCAGCTCGAGGCGGCGGGGGGGGACCCAGTACTTC.

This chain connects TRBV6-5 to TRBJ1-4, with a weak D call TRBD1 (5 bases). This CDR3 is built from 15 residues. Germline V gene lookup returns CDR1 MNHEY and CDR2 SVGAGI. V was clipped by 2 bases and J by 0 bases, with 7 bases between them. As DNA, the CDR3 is TGTGCCAGCAGTTACAGGGGTGCAACTAATGAAAAACTGTTTTTT. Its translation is CASSYRGATNEKLFF.

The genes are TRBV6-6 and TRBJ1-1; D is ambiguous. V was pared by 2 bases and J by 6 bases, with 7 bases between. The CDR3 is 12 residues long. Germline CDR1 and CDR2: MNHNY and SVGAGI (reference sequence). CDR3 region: CASSYKEAEAFF. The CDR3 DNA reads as TGTGCCAGCAGTTACAAAGAGGCTGAAGCTTTCTTT.

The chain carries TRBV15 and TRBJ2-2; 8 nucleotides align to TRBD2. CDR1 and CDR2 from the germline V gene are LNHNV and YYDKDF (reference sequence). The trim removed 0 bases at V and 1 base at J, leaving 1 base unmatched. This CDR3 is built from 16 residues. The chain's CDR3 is CATSRDLAGNTGELFF. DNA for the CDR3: TGTGCCACCAGCAGAGATCTAGCGGGGAACACCGGGGAGCTGTTTTTT.

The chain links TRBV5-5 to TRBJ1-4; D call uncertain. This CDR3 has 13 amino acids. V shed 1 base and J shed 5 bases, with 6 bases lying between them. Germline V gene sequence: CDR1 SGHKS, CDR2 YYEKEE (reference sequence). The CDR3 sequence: CASSLNLNEKLFF. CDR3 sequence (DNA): TGTGCCAGCAGCTTGAATTTAAATGAAAAACTGTTTTTT.

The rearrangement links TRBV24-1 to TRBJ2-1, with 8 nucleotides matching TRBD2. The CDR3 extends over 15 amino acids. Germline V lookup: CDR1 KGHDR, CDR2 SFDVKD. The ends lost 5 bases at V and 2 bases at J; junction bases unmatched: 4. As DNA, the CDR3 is TGTGCCACCAGTGCGGGGGGGTTAACCTACAATGAGCAGTTCTTC. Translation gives CATSAGGLTYNEQFF.

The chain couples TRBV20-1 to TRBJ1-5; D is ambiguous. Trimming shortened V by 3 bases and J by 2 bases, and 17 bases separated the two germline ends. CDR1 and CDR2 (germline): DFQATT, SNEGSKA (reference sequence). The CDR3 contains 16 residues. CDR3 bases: TGCAGTGCTAGTCCACAGATCTTAGGTGGCAATCAGCCCCAGCATTTT. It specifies CSASPQILGGNQPQHF.

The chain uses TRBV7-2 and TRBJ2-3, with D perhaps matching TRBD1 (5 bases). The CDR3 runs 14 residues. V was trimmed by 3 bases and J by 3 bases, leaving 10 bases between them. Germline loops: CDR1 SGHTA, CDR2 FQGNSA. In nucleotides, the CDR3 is TGTGCCAGCAGCTTCAAGTCAGGGACAGATACGCAGTATTTT. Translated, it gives CASSFKSGTDTQYF.

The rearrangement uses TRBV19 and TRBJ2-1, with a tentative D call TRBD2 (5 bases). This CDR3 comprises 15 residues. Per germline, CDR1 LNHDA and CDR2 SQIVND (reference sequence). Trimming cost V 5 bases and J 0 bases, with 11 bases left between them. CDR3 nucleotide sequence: TGTGCCAGTAGTTTTTCGGGGAGCTCCTACAATGAGCAGTTCTTC. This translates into CASSFSGSSYNEQFF.

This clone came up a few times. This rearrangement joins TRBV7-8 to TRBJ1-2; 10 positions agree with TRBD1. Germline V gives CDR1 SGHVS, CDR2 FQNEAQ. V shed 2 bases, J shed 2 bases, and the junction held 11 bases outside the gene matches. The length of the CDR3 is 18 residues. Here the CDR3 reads CASSLLILPGQGNYGYTF. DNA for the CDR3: TGTGCCAGCAGCTTACTCATACTCCCGGGACAGGGGAACTATGGCTACACCTTC.

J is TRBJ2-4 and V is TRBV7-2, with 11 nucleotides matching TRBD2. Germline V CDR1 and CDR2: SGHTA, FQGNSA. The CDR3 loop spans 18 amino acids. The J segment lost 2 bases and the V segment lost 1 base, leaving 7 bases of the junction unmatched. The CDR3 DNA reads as TGTGCCAGCAGCTTAGGTTTTAGCGGGGGGGCCTCCAAAAACATTCAGTACTTC. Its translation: CASSLGFSGGASKNIQYF.

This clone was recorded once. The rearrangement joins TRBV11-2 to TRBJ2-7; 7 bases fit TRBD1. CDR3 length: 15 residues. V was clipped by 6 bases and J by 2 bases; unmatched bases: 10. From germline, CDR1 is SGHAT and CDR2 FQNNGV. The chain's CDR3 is CASSRLRDSTYEQYF. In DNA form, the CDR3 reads TGTGCCAGCAGTCGACTCCGGGACAGCACCTACGAGCAGTACTTC. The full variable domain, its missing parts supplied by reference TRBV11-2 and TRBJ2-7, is EAGVAQSPRYKIIEKRQSVAFWCNPISGHATLYWYQQILGQGPKLLIQFQNNGVVDDSQLPKDRFSAERLKGVDSTLKIQPAKLEDSAVYLCASSRLRDSTYEQYFGPGTRLTVT.

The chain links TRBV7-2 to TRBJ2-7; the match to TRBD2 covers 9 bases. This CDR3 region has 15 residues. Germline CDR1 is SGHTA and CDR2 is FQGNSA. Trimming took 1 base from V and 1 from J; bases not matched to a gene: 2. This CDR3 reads CASSLVSGGSYEQYF. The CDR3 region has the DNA TGTGCCAGCAGCTTAGTTAGCGGGGGATCCTACGAGCAGTACTTC.

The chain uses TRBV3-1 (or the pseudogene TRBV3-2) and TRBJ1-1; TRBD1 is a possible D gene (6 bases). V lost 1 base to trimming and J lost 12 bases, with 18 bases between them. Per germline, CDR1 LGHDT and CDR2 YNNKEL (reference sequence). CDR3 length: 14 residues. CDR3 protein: CASSQADAQGRTFF. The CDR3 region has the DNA TGTGCCAGCAGCCAAGCAGACGCGCAGGGGCGGACTTTCTTT.

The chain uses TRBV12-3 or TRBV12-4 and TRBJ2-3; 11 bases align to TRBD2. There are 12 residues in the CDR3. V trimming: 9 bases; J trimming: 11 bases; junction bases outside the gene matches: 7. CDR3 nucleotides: TGTGCCAGTAGCGGGGGGGCTCGGAGGCAGTATTTT. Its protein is CASSGGARRQYF.

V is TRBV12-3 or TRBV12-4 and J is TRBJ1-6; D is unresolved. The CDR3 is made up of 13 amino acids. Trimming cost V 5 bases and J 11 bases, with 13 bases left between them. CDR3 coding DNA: TGTGCCAGCAGTGACGGTTTTCGGGCACCCCTCCACTTT. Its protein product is CASSDGFRAPLHF.

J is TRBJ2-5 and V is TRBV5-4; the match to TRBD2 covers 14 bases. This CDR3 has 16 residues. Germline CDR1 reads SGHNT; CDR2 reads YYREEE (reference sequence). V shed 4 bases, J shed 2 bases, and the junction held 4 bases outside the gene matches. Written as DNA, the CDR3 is TGTGCCAGCAGCCGCCGGACTAGCGGGGGGCAAGAGACCCAGTACTTC. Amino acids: CASSRRTSGGQETQYF.

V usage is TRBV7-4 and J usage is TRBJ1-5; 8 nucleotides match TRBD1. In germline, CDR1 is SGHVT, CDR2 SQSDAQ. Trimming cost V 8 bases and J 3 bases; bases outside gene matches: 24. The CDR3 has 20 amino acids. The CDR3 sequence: CASYQKRQGCPGAVNQPQHF. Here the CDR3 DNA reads TGTGCCAGCTACCAAAAACGACAGGGGTGCCCGGGGGCGGTCAATCAGCCCCAGCATTTT.